This is a list of T cell receptor beta chains from one sample in a study of cytomegalovirus exposure and HLA in healthy donors. Sequencing used immunoSEQ multiplex PCR; TCRdb keeps in-frame clones, though not all of them. Found here are around 180,000 clones, about 80% of them singletons; the top ten hold more than 5.5%. The material sequenced was PBMCs. The receptors come from a young man in good health and CMV-seropositive. Both conserved end residues are part of each CDR3. A D gene is named only where the DNA matches it firmly. Size tells how often a clone was seen (once, few, many) or the class of an expanded clone, and some rows leave it out.

clone size | D gene | J gene | V gene | CDR3 protein | CDR3 DNA
NA | NA | TRBJ2-5 | TRBV5-1 | CASSLVFGRGETQYF | TGCGCCAGCAGCTTGGTTTTTGGAAGGGGAGAGACCCAGTACTTC
NA | TRBD1 | TRBJ1-6 | TRBV19 | CASSLGQGKSSPLHF | TGTGCCAGTAGTCTAGGACAGGGAAAGAGTTCACCCCTCCACTTT
NA | TRBD2 | TRBJ2-1 | TRBV9 | CASSLGAGEYNEQFF | TGTGCCAGCAGCTTGGGCGCGGGGGAATACAATGAGCAGTTCTTC
few | TRBD2 | TRBJ2-2 | TRBV6-4 | CASSDRAGANTGELFF | TGTGCCAGCAGTGATCGGGCGGGAGCAAACACCGGGGAGCTGTTTTTT
NA | TRBD1 | TRBJ1-4 | TRBV25-1 | CASSVRVGQGNEKLFF | TGTGCCAGCAGTGTCCGGGTGGGACAGGGAAATGAAAAACTGTTTTTT
few | NA | TRBJ1-2 | TRBV6-5 | CASRGSGGRGYTF | TGTGCCAGCAGGGGGTCGGGGGGTCGTGGCTACACCTTC
NA | NA | TRBJ1-1 | TRBV9 | CASSAREGDGAFF | TGTGCCAGCAGCGCTAGGGAGGGCGATGGAGCTTTCTTT
NA | TRBD2 | TRBJ2-3 | TRBV29-1 | CSVIVGGGLTDTQYF | TGCAGCGTTATCGTTGGCGGGGGGTTAACAGATACGCAGTATTTT
few | TRBD1 | TRBJ2-6 | TRBV7-3 | CASSLTGPSGANVLTF | TGTGCCAGCAGCTTGACAGGGCCTTCTGGGGCCAACGTCCTGACTTTC
NA | TRBD2 | TRBJ2-5 | TRBV9 | CASSVGGLAGGGETQYF | TGTGCCAGCAGCGTAGGAGGACTAGCGGGCGGGGGGGAGACCCAGTACTTC
NA | TRBD1 | TRBJ2-2 | TRBV29-1 | CSVERRGPGTGELFF | TGCAGCGTTGAACGCAGGGGGCCGGGCACCGGGGAGCTGTTTTTT
once | NA | TRBJ1-2 | TRBV7-8 | CASSFLTAFGYTF | TGTGCCAGCAGCTTTTTGACAGCCTTTGGCTACACCTTC
NA | NA | TRBJ1-2 | TRBV7-9 | CASSLAPSFLSGYTF | TGTGCCAGCAGCTTAGCGCCATCCTTCCTATCTGGCTACACCTTC
NA | TRBD2 | TRBJ2-3 | TRBV27 | CASSFPDLAGSTDTQYF | TGTGCCAGCAGTTTCCCCGATCTAGCGGGAAGCACAGATACGCAGTATTTT
NA | NA | TRBJ1-2 | TRBV2 | CASSETGGRDGYTF | TGTGCCAGCAGTGAAACTGGGGGGAGGGATGGCTACACCTTC
once | NA | TRBJ2-5 | TRBV6-4 | CASRYGSLRETQYF | TGTGCCAGCAGGTACGGGAGCCTTCGAGAGACCCAGTACTTC
NA | TRBD1 | TRBJ1-2 | TRBV4-1 | CASSPADRGRSRGYTF | TGCGCCAGCAGCCCGGCCGACAGGGGCAGATCGAGGGGCTACACCTTC
once | NA | TRBJ2-7 | TRBV29-1 | CSVEDRGSYEQYF | TGCAGCGTTGAAGACAGGGGATCCTACGAGCAGTACTTC
NA | TRBD1 | TRBJ1-2 | TRBV5-1 | CASSLGQGANGYTF | TGCGCCAGCAGCTTGGGGCAGGGGGCAAATGGCTACACCTTC
NA | NA | TRBJ2-7 | TRBV27 | CASSLKGGDSYEQYF | TGTGCCAGCAGTTTGAAAGGAGGGGACTCCTACGAGCAGTACTTC
NA | TRBD1 | TRBJ2-5 | TRBV5-1 | CASSLGIGETYGQGSLETQYF | TGCGCCAGCAGCTTGGGAATAGGCGAGACGTACGGACAGGGGAGTTTGGAGACCCAGTACTTC
NA | NA | TRBJ1-5 | TRBV28 | CASSLTSWTEYSNQPQHF | TGTGCCAGCAGTTTAACCTCCTGGACAGAATATAGCAATCAGCCCCAGCATTTT
once | NA | TRBJ1-4 | TRBV30 | CAWSLGGEGEKLFF | TGTGCCTGGAGTCTTGGCGGGGAGGGAGAAAAACTGTTTTTT
NA | NA | TRBJ1-3 | TRBV4-1 | CASSLGPGGVGNTIYF | TGCGCCAGCAGCCTAGGGCCCGGGGGTGTCGGAAACACCATATATTTT
NA | NA | TRBJ1-2 | TRBV21-1 | CASSKSSIVPPHYTF | TGTGCCAGCAGCAAGTCCTCCATAGTCCCCCCTCACTACACCTTC
NA | TRBD1 | TRBJ1-6 | TRBV5-5 | CASSARGGPGDSPLHF | TGTGCCAGCAGCGCCAGAGGGGGCCCCGGCGATTCACCCCTCCACTTT
NA | TRBD1 | TRBJ1-2 | TRBV6-6 | CASWGQGVNYGYTF | TGTGCCAGCTGGGGACAGGGAGTTAACTATGGCTACACCTTC
NA | TRBD1 | TRBJ1-5 | TRBV2 | CASSATGQGTNQPQHF | TGTGCCAGCAGCGCGACGGGACAGGGGACAAATCAGCCCCAGCATTTT